The 2 T cell receptor beta chains below all came from one sample that was sequenced in a study of blood T cells in healthy people across ages. With a J-beta primer mix and a sample-barcoded 5' primer, a second PCR ran about 6 to 11 cycles. TCRdb used MiXCR to reprocess the 5' RACE reads, holding one entry per CDR3 protein. The sample lists approximately 2,000,000 distinct CDR3 sequences; about 39% were seen once. Material for sequencing was blood. Every receptor here comes from a human donor in good health.

This clonotype has only one observation. This sequence joins TRBV4-1 and TRBJ2-3, with D perhaps matching TRBD2 (5 bases). Trimming cost V 5 bases and J 4 bases, with 13 bases left between them. Germline lookup yields CDR1 MGHRA and CDR2 YSYEKL. The CDR3 has 14 residues. CDR3 sequence (DNA): TGCGCCAGCAGCGGAGGCCTAGTCGCAGATACGCAGTATTTT. Translating gives CASSGGLVADTQYF.

The chain links TRBV7-2 to TRBJ2-3, with no clear D. The germline V gene has CDR1 SGHTA and CDR2 FQGNSA. This CDR3 contains 14 residues. Between the trimmed V and J ends, which lost 2 bases and 6 bases, there was a span of 12 bases. In DNA form, the CDR3 reads TGTGCCAGCAGCTTATTTTCTGGCCGGGATACGCAGTATTTT. Its protein is CASSLFSGRDTQYF.